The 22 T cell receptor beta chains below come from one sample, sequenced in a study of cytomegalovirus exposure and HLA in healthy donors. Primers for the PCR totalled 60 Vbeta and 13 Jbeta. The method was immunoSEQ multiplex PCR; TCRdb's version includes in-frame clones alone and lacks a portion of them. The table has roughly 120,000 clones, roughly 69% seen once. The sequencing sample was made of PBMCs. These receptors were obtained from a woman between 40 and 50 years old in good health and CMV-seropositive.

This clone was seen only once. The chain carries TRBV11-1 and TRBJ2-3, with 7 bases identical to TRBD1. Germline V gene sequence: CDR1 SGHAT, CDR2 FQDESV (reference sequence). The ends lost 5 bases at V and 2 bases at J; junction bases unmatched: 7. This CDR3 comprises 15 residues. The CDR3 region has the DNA TGTGCCAGCAGCCGACAGGGAGAGGCCACAGATACGCAGTATTTT. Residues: CASSRQGEATDTQYF.

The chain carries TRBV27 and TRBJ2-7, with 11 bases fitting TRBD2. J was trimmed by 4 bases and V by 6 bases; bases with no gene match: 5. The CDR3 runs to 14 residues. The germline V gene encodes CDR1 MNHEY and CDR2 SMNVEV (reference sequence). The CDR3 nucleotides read TGTGCCAGCAGCGCGGGACTAGCGGAATACGAGCAGTACTTC. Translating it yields CASSAGLAEYEQYF.

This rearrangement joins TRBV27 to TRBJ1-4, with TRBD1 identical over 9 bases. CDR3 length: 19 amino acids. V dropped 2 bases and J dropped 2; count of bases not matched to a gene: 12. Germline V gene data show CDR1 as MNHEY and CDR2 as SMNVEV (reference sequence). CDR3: CASSLPHRGRITTNEKLFF. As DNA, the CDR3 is TGTGCCAGCAGTTTACCCCACAGGGGGCGTATTACCACTAATGAAAAACTGTTTTTT.

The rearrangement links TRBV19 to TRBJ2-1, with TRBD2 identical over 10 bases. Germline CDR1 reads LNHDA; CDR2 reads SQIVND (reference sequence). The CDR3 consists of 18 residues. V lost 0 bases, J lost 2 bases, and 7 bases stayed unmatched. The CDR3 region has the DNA TGTGCCAGTAGTATAGATGGAGCTAGCGGGAGTCCCTACAATGAGCAGTTCTTC. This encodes CASSIDGASGSPYNEQFF.

CDR3 region: CASSQTGLANTEAFF. In DNA, the CDR3 is TGTGCCAGCAGCCAAACAGGGCTCGCGAACACTGAAGCTTTCTTT. The rearrangement links TRBV7-3 to TRBJ1-1; D is perhaps TRBD1 (6 bases). This CDR3 has 15 amino acids. Trimming took off 5 bases at V and 1 base at J, with 14 bases between the two ends. Germline V lookup: CDR1 SGHTA, CDR2 FQGTGA.

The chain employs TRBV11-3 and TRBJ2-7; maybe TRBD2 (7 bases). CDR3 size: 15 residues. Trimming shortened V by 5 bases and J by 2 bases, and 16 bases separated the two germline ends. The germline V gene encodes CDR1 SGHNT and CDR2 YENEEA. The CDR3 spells CASSPHSGGPYEQYF. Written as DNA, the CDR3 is TGTGCCAGCAGCCCGCATTCCGGGGGGCCCTACGAGCAGTACTTC.

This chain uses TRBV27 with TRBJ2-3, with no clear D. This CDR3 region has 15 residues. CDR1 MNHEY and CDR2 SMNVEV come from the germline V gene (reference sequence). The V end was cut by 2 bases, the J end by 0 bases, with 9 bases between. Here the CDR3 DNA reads TGTGCCAGCAGTTTAGGAGTTACTAGCACAGATACGCAGTATTTT. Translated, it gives CASSLGVTSTDTQYF.

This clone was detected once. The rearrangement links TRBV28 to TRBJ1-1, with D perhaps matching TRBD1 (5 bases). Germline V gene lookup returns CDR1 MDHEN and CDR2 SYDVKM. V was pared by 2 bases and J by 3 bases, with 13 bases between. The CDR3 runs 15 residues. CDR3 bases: TGTGCCAGCAGTTTAGTAGGGGCGTCCGACACTGAAGCTTTCTTT. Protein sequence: CASSLVGASDTEAFF.

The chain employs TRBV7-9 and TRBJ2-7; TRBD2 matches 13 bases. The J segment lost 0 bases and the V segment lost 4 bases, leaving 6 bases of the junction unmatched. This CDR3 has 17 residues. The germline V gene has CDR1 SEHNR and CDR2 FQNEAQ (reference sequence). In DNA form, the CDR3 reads TGTGCCAGCAGCTCCTGGACTAGCGGGAGCAGCTCCTACGAGCAGTACTTC. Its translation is CASSSWTSGSSSYEQYF. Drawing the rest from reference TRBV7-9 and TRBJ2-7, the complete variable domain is DTGVSQNPRHKITKRGQNVTFRCDPISEHNRLYWYRQTLGQGPEFLTYFQNEAQLEKSRLLSDRFSAERPKGSFSTLEIQRTEQGDSAMYLCASSSWTSGSSSYEQYFGPGTRLTVT.

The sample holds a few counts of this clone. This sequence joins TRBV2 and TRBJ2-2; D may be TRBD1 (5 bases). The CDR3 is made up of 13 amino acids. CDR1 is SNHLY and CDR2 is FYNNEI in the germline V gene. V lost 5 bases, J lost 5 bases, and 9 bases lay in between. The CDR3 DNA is TGTGCCAGCAGTAGCAGGGCTACCGGGGAGCTGTTTTTT. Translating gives CASSSRATGELFF.

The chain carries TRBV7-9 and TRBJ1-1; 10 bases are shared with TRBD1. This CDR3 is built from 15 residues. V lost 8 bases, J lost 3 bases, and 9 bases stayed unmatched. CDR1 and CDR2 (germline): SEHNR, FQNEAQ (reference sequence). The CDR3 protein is CASSLTGGGYTEAFF. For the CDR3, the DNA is TGTGCCAGCTCCTTGACAGGGGGCGGGTACACTGAAGCTTTCTTT.

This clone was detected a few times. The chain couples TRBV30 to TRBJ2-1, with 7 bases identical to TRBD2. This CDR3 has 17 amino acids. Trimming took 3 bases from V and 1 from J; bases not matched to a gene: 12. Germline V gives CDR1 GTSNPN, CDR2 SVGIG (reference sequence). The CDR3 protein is CAWRGGKLANSYNEQFF. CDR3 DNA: TGTGCCTGGAGGGGGGGAAAACTAGCGAATTCCTACAATGAGCAGTTCTTC.

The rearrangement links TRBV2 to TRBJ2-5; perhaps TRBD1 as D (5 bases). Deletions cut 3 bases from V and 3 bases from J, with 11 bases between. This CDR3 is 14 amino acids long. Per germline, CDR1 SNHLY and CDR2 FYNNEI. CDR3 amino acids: CASSDLDSEETQYF. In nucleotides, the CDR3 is TGTGCCAGCAGTGATCTCGACAGCGAAGAGACCCAGTACTTC.

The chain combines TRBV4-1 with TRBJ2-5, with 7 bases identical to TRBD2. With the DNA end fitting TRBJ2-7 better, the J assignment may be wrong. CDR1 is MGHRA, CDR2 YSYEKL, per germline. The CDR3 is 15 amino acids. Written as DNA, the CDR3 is TGCGCCAGCAGCCAAGATCCGGGGGGTCCCTACGAGCAGTACTTC. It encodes CASSQDPGGPYEQYF.

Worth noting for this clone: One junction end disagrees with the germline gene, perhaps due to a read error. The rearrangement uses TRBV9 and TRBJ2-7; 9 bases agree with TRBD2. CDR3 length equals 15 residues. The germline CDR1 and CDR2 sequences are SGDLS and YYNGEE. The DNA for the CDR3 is TGTGCCAGCAGCGTTAGCGGGAGTCTCTCCCACGAGCAGTACTTC. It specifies CASSVSGSLSHEQYF.

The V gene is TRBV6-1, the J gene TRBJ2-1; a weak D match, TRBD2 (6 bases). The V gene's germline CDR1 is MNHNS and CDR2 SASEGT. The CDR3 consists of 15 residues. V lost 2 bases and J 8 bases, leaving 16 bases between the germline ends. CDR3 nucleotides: TGTGCCAGCAGTGAAAGCCCGGGAGATACGGATGAGCAGTTCTTC. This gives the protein CASSESPGDTDEQFF.

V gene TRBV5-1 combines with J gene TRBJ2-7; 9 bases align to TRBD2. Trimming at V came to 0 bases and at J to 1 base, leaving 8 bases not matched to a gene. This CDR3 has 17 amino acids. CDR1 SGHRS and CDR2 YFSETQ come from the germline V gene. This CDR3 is CASSLGYSGSSSYEQYF. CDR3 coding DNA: TGCGCCAGCAGCTTGGGGTATAGCGGGAGCAGTTCCTACGAGCAGTACTTC.

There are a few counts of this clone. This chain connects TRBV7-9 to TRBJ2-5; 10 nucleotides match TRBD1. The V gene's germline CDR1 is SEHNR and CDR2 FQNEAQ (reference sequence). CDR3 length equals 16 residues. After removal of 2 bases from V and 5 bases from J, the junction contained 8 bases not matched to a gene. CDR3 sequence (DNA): TGTGCCAGCAGCTTAATGACAGGGGGCGCGTGGGAGACCCAGTACTTC. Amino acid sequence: CASSLMTGGAWETQYF. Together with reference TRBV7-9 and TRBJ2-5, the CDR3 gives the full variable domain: DTGVSQNPRHKITKRGQNVTFRCDPISEHNRLYWYRQTLGQGPEFLTYFQNEAQLEKSRLLSDRFSAERPKGSFSTLEIQRTEQGDSAMYLCASSLMTGGAWETQYFGPGTRLLVL.

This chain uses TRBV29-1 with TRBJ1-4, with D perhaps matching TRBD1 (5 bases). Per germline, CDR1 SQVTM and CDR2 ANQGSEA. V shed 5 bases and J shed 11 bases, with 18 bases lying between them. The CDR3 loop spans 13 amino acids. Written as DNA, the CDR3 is TGCAGCGTTTGGGACGGGAATAGCGGGAAACTGTTTTTT. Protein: CSVWDGNSGKLFF.

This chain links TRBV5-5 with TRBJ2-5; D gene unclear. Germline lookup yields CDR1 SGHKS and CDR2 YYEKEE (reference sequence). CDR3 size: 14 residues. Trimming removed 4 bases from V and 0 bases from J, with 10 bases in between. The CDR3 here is CASSQVLHQETQYF. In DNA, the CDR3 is TGTGCCAGCAGCCAGGTACTCCACCAAGAGACCCAGTACTTC.

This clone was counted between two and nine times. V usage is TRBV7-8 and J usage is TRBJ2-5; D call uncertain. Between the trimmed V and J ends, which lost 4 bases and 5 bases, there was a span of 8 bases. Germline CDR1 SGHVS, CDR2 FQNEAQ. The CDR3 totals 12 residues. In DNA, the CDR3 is TGTGCCAGCAGCTCTCAGAGGGAGACCCAGTACTTC. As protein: CASSSQRETQYF.

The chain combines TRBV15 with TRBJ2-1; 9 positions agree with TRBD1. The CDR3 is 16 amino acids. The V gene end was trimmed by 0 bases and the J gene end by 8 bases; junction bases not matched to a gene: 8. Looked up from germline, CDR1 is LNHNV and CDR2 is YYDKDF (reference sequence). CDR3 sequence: CATSRDPGTGSDEQFF. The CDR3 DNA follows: TGTGCCACCAGCAGAGACCCCGGGACAGGGAGCGATGAGCAGTTCTTC.